This T cell receptor (beta chain) is drawn from a study of cytomegalovirus exposure and HLA in healthy donors. Findings of the study overall: Fewer N-insertions than the approximately 680-donor mean were reportedly shown by an Asian-associated ancestry cluster in a later analysis. A later examination showed that TCR association rates differed by HLA locus, with DRB1 most and HLA-C fewest.

On this clone: Its antigen remains unknown.

The CDR3 is 13 amino acids. Per the germline V gene, CDR1 is SNHLY and CDR2 is FYNNEI. The V and J ends lost 9 bases and 2 bases respectively, with 13 bases between them. PCR amplification relied on 60 Vbeta primers (plus 13 Jbeta primers). Libraries were prepared by immunoSEQ multiplex PCR; TCRdb keeps only in-frame clonotypes and omits some of them. This table has 95,000 to 150,000 clones, roughly 80% appearing once. This receptor was taken from a man aged 25-45 years in good health and CMV-seronegative. V and J are TRBV2 and TRBJ2-5, with D perhaps TRBD1 (6 bases). The sequenced sample consisted of PBMCs. CDR3 DNA sequence: TGTGCCAGTGGACAGTGGGTTCAAGAGACCCAGTACTTC. Amino acids: CASGQWVQETQYF.